One and the same sample provided the 17 T cell receptor beta chains below, sequenced in a study of blood T cell repertoires in COVID-19. Profiled with immunoSEQ multiplex PCR; TCRdb holds only in-frame clones, not every one. The data show about 110,000 clones, with roughly 76% seen just once and roughly 7.5% held by the top ten. Sequences were obtained from peripheral blood. All receptors derive from a woman aged 60-75 years with acute or convalescent COVID-19.

Within the sample, this clone is medium-sized. The chain couples TRBV11-3 to TRBJ2-1; D possibly corresponds to TRBD2 (6 bases). The V end lost 5 bases, the J end lost 0 bases, and 14 bases lay between the germline ends. CDR1 and CDR2 (germline): SGHNT, YENEEA. This CDR3 is 16 amino acids long. The CDR3 DNA reads as TGTGCCAGCAGCCGCGGGAATTCGGGCTCCTACAATGAGCAGTTCTTC. Amino acids: CASSRGNSGSYNEQFF.

The rearrangement joins TRBV6-5 to TRBJ1-1, with D unresolved. Germline assignment: CDR1 MNHEY and CDR2 SVGAGI. Deletions cut 6 bases from V and 3 bases from J, with 17 bases between. The CDR3 totals 15 residues. CDR3 amino acids: CASRLTSASDTEAFF. The CDR3 DNA is TGTGCCAGCAGGTTAACCTCAGCGTCAGACACTGAAGCTTTCTTT.

The rearrangement links TRBV7-9 to TRBJ1-6, with 8 nucleotides matching TRBD1. Trimming at V came to 5 bases and at J to 7 bases, leaving 7 bases not matched to a gene. The CDR3 runs to 15 residues. CDR1 is SEHNR, CDR2 FQNEAQ, per germline (reference sequence). In nucleotides, the CDR3 is TGTGCCAGCAGCCCCCGGACAGGGATGAATTCACCCCTCCACTTT. Protein product: CASSPRTGMNSPLHF.

For this clone: This specimen includes other DNA sequences encoding the same CDR3. The chain carries TRBV19 and TRBJ1-5; D possibly corresponds to TRBD1 (5 bases). V lost 5 bases, J lost 0 bases, and 11 bases lay in between. There are 15 residues in the CDR3. CDR1 and CDR2 (germline): LNHDA, SQIVND (reference sequence). CDR3 amino acids: CASSSQGYSNQPQHF. The CDR3, as DNA: TGTGCCAGTAGTTCCCAGGGATATAGCAATCAGCCCCAGCATTTT.

This rearrangement joins TRBV9 to TRBJ2-5, with TRBD1 identical over 7 bases. CDR3 length equals 14 residues. V trimming: 4 bases; J trimming: 2 bases; junction bases outside the gene matches: 5. Germline CDR1 reads SGDLS; CDR2 reads YYNGEE. The CDR3 loop is CASSQTGFQETQYF. DNA of the CDR3: TGTGCCAGCAGCCAGACAGGGTTTCAAGAGACCCAGTACTTC.

This sequence joins TRBV6-1 and TRBJ1-6; D remains ambiguous. Trimming removed 3 bases from V and 4 bases from J, with 10 bases in between. The V gene's germline CDR1 is MNHNS and CDR2 SASEGT. CDR3 length equals 15 residues. CDR3 region: CASSDDQAYNSPLHF. DNA of the CDR3: TGTGCCAGCAGTGACGATCAGGCTTATAATTCACCCCTCCACTTT.

The DNA of the CDR3 is TGCGCCAGCAGCCAAGGGCCCGCTGATTCGGGGTTCGGCTACACCTTC. It specifies CASSQGPADSGFGYTF. The V and J genes are TRBV4-1 and TRBJ1-2; D unclear. V was shortened by 1 base and J by 8 bases, with 20 bases between the two germline ends. The CDR3 is 16 amino acids. Germline V gene lookup returns CDR1 MGHRA and CDR2 YSYEKL.

The CDR3 nucleotides are TGTGCCAGCAGCATCCCCCTGGACATCATGGAGTACGAGCAGTACTTC. This sequence encodes CASSIPLDIMEYEQYF. This sequence joins TRBV21-1 and TRBJ2-7; TRBD1 is the table's D call, not checked against the DNA. TRBV21-1 is a pseudogene locus. This CDR3 region has 16 residues.

The chain is built from TRBV19 and TRBJ1-3; perhaps TRBD1 as D (6 bases). The V end was cut by 3 bases, the J end by 0 bases, with 18 bases between. This CDR3 comprises 18 residues. Germline CDR1 LNHDA, CDR2 SQIVND (reference sequence). This chain's CDR3 is CASSMYFGQRFSGNTIYF. The CDR3 nucleotides are TGTGCCAGTAGTATGTATTTCGGACAGCGCTTCTCTGGAAACACCATATATTTT.

The chain combines TRBV10-3 with TRBJ1-4; perhaps TRBD1 as D (6 bases). This CDR3 comprises 15 residues. The germline V gene has CDR1 ENHRY and CDR2 SYGVKD. Trimming shortened V by 3 bases and J by 15 bases, and 23 bases separated the two germline ends. The CDR3 DNA is TGTGCCATCAGTGAATCCTTAATGGACAGTAACGGGGTGTTTTTT. Amino acid sequence: CAISESLMDSNGVFF.

On this clone: Different DNA sequences within this sample yield the same CDR3. The chain combines TRBV6-5 with TRBJ2-7; 10 positions match TRBD1. This CDR3 has 14 residues. Germline trimming cut 6 bases from V and 0 bases from J; bases unmatched to any gene: 2. Germline CDR1 is MNHEY and CDR2 is SVGAGI. The DNA for the CDR3 is TGTGCCAGCAGGCGGACAGGGGGCTCCTACGAGCAGTACTTC. It codes for CASRRTGGSYEQYF.

The CDR3 DNA reads as TGTGCCAGCACCCACGGGCAGGGTAATTCACCCCTCCACTTT. Amino acid sequence: CASTHGQGNSPLHF. V and J are TRBV6-5 and TRBJ1-6, with D possibly TRBD1 on 5 matching bases. V lost 7 bases to trimming and J lost 6 bases, with 13 bases between them. CDR3 length: 14 amino acids. Germline V gene data show CDR1 as MNHEY and CDR2 as SVGAGI.

The gene calls are TRBV18 and TRBJ2-5, with a possible D match to TRBD2 (7 bases). V lost 6 bases, J lost 2 bases, and 25 bases lay in between. The CDR3 extends over 18 amino acids. Germline-derived CDR1 and CDR2 are KGHSH and LQKENI. The CDR3 here is CASSQLGGGPLSQETQYF. CDR3 DNA: TGTGCCAGCTCCCAGCTGGGCGGGGGCCCACTCTCTCAAGAGACCCAGTACTTC. The full variable domain, with the rest looked up from reference TRBV18 and TRBJ2-5, is NAGVMQNPRHLVRRRGQEARLRCSPMKGHSHVYWYRQLPEEGLKFMVYLQKENIIDESGMPKERFSAEFPKEGPSILRIQQVVRGDSAAYFCASSQLGGGPLSQETQYFGPGTRLLVL.

CDR3 nucleotides: TGTGCCAGCAGCCGTTTAGCGCGGGAGCAGTACTTC. Its translation is CASSRLAREQYF. This sequence joins TRBV11-2 and TRBJ2-7; weak D call: TRBD2 (5 bases). The CDR3 runs 12 residues. Looked up from germline, CDR1 is SGHAT and CDR2 is FQNNGV. V was clipped by 5 bases and J by 7 bases, with 12 bases between them.

This clone came up once. At one boundary the junction diverges from the germline segment, which might be a read error. This rearrangement joins TRBV30 to TRBJ2-1; TRBD2 matches 10 bases. This CDR3 has 17 residues. Germline V gives CDR1 GTSNPN, CDR2 SVGIG (reference sequence). CDR3 loop: CAWSPLLSFERGGYPIF. The CDR3 DNA follows: TGTGCCTGGAGTCCCCTACTATCATTTGAGCGGGGGGGATATCCGATCTTC. The full variable domain, with the rest looked up from reference TRBV30 and TRBJ2-1, is SQTIHQWPATLVQPVGSPLSLECTVEGTSNPNLYWYRQAAGRGLQLLFYSVGIGQISSEVPQNLSASRPQDRQFILSSKKLLLSDSGFYLCAWSPLLSFERGGYPIFGPGTRLTVL.

This clone was found once. The genes are TRBV28 and TRBJ1-1; possible D gene TRBD1, 5 bases. With 6 bases removed from V and 4 bases from J, the gap between germline ends came to 18 bases. The germline V gene encodes CDR1 MDHEN and CDR2 SYDVKM. The CDR3 totals 15 residues. The CDR3 spells CASSPSRGRGTEAFF. CDR3 bases: TGTGCCAGCAGCCCCTCGCGGGGCCGGGGCACTGAAGCTTTCTTT.

In its sample, this clone was seen a few times. The chain has TRBV6-5 and TRBJ2-7, with 7 nucleotides matching TRBD1. Germline trimming cut 7 bases from V and 3 bases from J; bases unmatched to any gene: 12. CDR1 and CDR2 from the germline V gene are MNHEY and SVGAGI. The CDR3 sequence is 15 residues long. CDR3 sequence: CASTPGGTGRYEQYF. In DNA, the CDR3 is TGTGCCAGCACCCCAGGGGGAACAGGCCGCTACGAGCAGTACTTC.